The sequence of this TCR beta chain was determined in a study of cytomegalovirus exposure and HLA in healthy donors. Study results and caveats: In an earlier analysis, productive rearrangement rates for most beta V segments clustered near 87% or 30%. Later analysis identified a missense DCLRE1C variant that was linked to TCR beta V- and J-gene trimming. Analyses of presence/absence relied on an assumption of roughly uniform sequencing depth across donors. The study put roughly 160 TCR beta chains on its list as cytomegalovirus-associated.

With V trimmed by 5 bases and J by 5 bases, 9 bases remained unmatched. Looked up from germline, CDR1 is SNHLY and CDR2 is FYNNEI. The CDR3 is 15 amino acids. The PCR used 60 Vbeta and 13 Jbeta primers. The method was immunoSEQ multiplex PCR; TCRdb's version includes in-frame clones alone and lacks a portion of them. Here the sample spans fewer than 150,000 clones, around four fifths being singletons. To note about this clone: Its antigen is unidentified.

Sequences were obtained from PBMCs. The chain recombines TRBV2 with TRBJ2-7, with 10 bases aligning to TRBD1. This sequence originates from a man aged 25 to 45 in good health. CDR3 protein: CASSSRQGATNEQYF. In DNA, the CDR3 is TGTGCCAGCAGTTCCCGACAGGGGGCCACTAACGAGCAGTACTTC.